Listed here are 30 T cell receptor beta chains from one sample, sequenced in a study of a mutant IDH1 vaccine in newly diagnosed glioma. No cognate antigen is known for these TCRs. Time point in this sample: week 47, end of study. Vaccination comprised doses that each held 300 ug of mutant IDH1 20-mer peptide, plus topical imiquimod. Sequencing used immunoSEQ multiplex PCR; TCRdb keeps in-frame clones, though not all of them. The profile shows approximately 32,000 clones, more than 70% of them singletons. Sequencing was performed on PBMCs, taken from a glioma patient whose treatment included an IDH1 peptide vaccine. These receptors were taken from a man aged 40-55 years with glioma.

This chain connects TRBV5-8 to TRBJ2-5; possibly TRBD2 for D (5 bases). Germline V CDR1 and CDR2: SGHTS, YDEGEE. Trimming left V 1 base short and J 1 base short, with 8 bases between. The CDR3 runs 14 residues. For the CDR3, the DNA is TGTGCCAGCAGCTTGCAAGCGGTCCAAGAGACCCAGTACTTC. This codes for CASSLQAVQETQYF.

J is TRBJ1-6 and V is TRBV5-1; unclear D gene. Per the germline V gene, CDR1 is SGHRS and CDR2 is YFSETQ. CDR3 length equals 13 residues. Trimming removed 3 bases at V and 7 bases at J, with 8 bases between. The CDR3 DNA reads as TGCGCCAGCAGCTCCGGGTCCAATTCACCCCTCCACTTT. Protein product: CASSSGSNSPLHF. Based on the CDR3 plus reference TRBV5-1 and TRBJ1-6, the full variable domain is KAGVTQTPRYLIKTRGQQVTLSCSPISGHRSVSWYQQTPGQGLQFLFEYFSETQRNKGNFPGRFSGRQFSNSRSEMNVSTLELGDSALYLCASSSGSNSPLHFGNGTRLTVT.

The chain uses TRBV10-3 and TRBJ1-2; possible D gene TRBD1, 6 bases. Germline V gene sequence: CDR1 ENHRY, CDR2 SYGVKD. Trimming cost V 10 bases and J 4 bases, with 13 bases left between them. This CDR3 comprises 12 residues. The CDR3 protein is CATKQGSYGYTF. DNA for the CDR3: TGTGCCACGAAACAGGGCTCCTATGGCTACACCTTC.

The chain recombines TRBV5-5 with TRBJ2-7; the D gene is possibly TRBD2 (6 bases). V was trimmed by 0 bases and J by 0 bases, leaving 10 bases between them. The CDR3 runs 15 residues. The germline CDR1 and CDR2 sequences are SGHKS and YYEKEE (reference sequence). The CDR3 sequence is CASSLVGTLSYEQYV. In DNA, the CDR3 is TGTGCCAGCAGCTTGGTGGGGACTCTCTCCTACGAGCAGTACGTC.

Concerning this clone: One end of the junction does not line up with germline, which may come from a read error. The chain couples TRBV15 to TRBJ2-1; D might be TRBD1 or TRBD2, each matching 5 bases. Per germline, CDR1 LNHNV and CDR2 YYDKDF (reference sequence). The CDR3 spans 14 residues. Written as DNA, the CDR3 is TGTGCCAGCAGCCGGGACGGAGGTTTCAATGAGCAGTTCTTC. Residues: CASSRDGGFNEQFF.

J is TRBJ2-3 and V is TRBV18, with D uncertain. V was clipped by 4 bases and J by 5 bases, with 13 bases between them. Germline CDR1 KGHSH, CDR2 LQKENI. This CDR3 region has 14 residues. The CDR3: CASSQKTPGDTQYF. The CDR3 region has the DNA TGTGCCAGCTCACAAAAAACCCCGGGAGATACGCAGTATTTT.

The chain uses TRBV10-2 and TRBJ2-1; no clear D gene. CDR3 size: 13 residues. Germline-derived CDR1 and CDR2 are WSHSY and SAAADI. V lost 4 bases, J lost 6 bases, and 10 bases lay in between. The CDR3 here is CASSGTEGNEQFF. The CDR3 coding sequence is TGCGCCAGCAGTGGGACGGAAGGCAATGAGCAGTTCTTC.

The rearrangement uses TRBV18 and TRBJ2-6; D gene ambiguous. V dropped 3 bases and J dropped 0 bases, with 6 bases sitting between them. This CDR3 region has 15 residues. Germline values: CDR1 KGHSH, CDR2 LQKENI. This chain's CDR3 is CASSPLRSGANVLTF. CDR3 nucleotides: TGTGCCAGCTCACCCTTACGCTCTGGGGCCAACGTCCTGACTTTC.

The chain has TRBV6-5 and TRBJ1-1; 7 bases are shared with TRBD1. CDR1 and CDR2 from the germline V gene are MNHEY and SVGAGI. This CDR3 comprises 13 residues. Losses at the gene ends were 4 bases for V and 5 bases for J; bases not matched to a gene: 4. The CDR3 nucleotides read TGTGCCAGCAGTTGGGGCAGGGGGACTGAAGCTTTCTTT. This encodes CASSWGRGTEAFF.

This clone has just one count. The CDR3 here is CASSLDPRSYNSPLHF. DNA for the CDR3: TGTGCCAGCAGCTTGGACCCTCGCTCCTATAATTCACCCCTCCACTTT. The chain uses TRBV5-4 and TRBJ1-6; no clear D gene. With 0 bases removed from V and 0 bases from J, the gap between germline ends came to 7 bases. Germline CDR1 SGHNT, CDR2 YYREEE (reference sequence). The CDR3 totals 16 residues.

The chain has TRBV28 and TRBJ2-1; D is undetermined. The V end was cut by 10 bases, the J end by 4 bases, with 20 bases between. The CDR3 extends over 15 amino acids. Germline V gives CDR1 MDHEN, CDR2 SYDVKM. In DNA, the CDR3 is TGTGCCACCAGGAGAGAGTGGCTTAGATACAATGAGCAGTTCTTC. This codes for CATRREWLRYNEQFF.

The chain carries TRBV28 and TRBJ2-1, with D perhaps matching TRBD2 (5 bases). This CDR3 is built from 15 residues. Trimming cost V 2 bases and J 4 bases, with 12 bases left between them. Per germline, CDR1 MDHEN and CDR2 SYDVKM. The CDR3 nucleotides read TGTGCCAGCAGTTTACGAATTCTAGCTTACAATGAGCAGTTCTTC. Translation gives CASSLRILAYNEQFF.

This sequence joins TRBV7-3 and TRBJ2-2, with D tentatively TRBD2 (6 bases). Germline-derived CDR1 and CDR2 are SGHTA and FQGTGA. There are 13 residues in the CDR3. V was cut by 3 bases and J by 6 bases, with 8 bases left in between. CDR3 DNA sequence: TGTGCCAGCAGCTTGGGACTCCCCGGGGAGCTGTTTTTT. Encoded protein: CASSLGLPGELFF.

The rearrangement uses TRBV2 and TRBJ1-1; 9 nucleotides line up with TRBD1. Looked up from germline, CDR1 is SNHLY and CDR2 is FYNNEI. This CDR3 is 12 amino acids long. The junction had 4 bases not matched to a gene; V was cut back by 6 bases and J by 8 bases. The CDR3: CASSADRGEAFF. The CDR3 coding sequence is TGTGCCAGCAGCGCGGACAGGGGAGAAGCTTTCTTT.

The V call is TRBV6-5, the J call TRBJ1-5; the D is unclear. The germline V and J ends were trimmed by 6 bases and 5 bases, with 11 bases remaining between them. This CDR3 has 13 amino acids. Germline V gene sequence: CDR1 MNHEY, CDR2 SVGAGI. The CDR3 DNA is TGTGCCAGCAGAAGAGGATTCGATCAGCCCCAGCATTTT. Translating it yields CASRRGFDQPQHF.

The V gene is TRBV4-3, the J gene TRBJ1-4; D may be TRBD1 (5 bases). From germline, CDR1 is LGHNA and CDR2 YSLEER. The length of the CDR3 is 17 residues. V lost 3 bases, J lost 0 bases, and 14 bases lay in between. CDR3 in DNA: TGCGCCAGCAGCCAGGGAGCGGACACCGCAACTAATGAAAAACTGTTTTTT. Amino acid sequence: CASSQGADTATNEKLFF.

The chain has TRBV12-5 and TRBJ2-7, with D perhaps matching TRBD1 (5 bases). The CDR3 length is 15 residues. Trimming took 4 bases from V and 5 from J, leaving 18 bases between them. The V gene's germline CDR1 is LGHNT and CDR2 FRNRAP. This CDR3 reads CASGWGSGLIHEQYF. Written as DNA, the CDR3 is TGTGCTAGTGGTTGGGGCTCCGGTTTGATCCACGAGCAGTACTTC.

The chain has TRBV7-2 and TRBJ2-7; 8 bases line up with TRBD2. This CDR3 is 13 amino acids long. Per the germline V gene, CDR1 is SGHTA and CDR2 is FQGNSA. With V trimmed by 7 bases and J by 5 bases, 7 bases remained unmatched. CDR3 sequence (DNA): TGTGCCAGCACCCTACTAGCGGCCCACGAGCAGTACTTC. Translated: CASTLLAAHEQYF.

This sequence joins TRBV28 and TRBJ2-5; D may be TRBD1 (6 bases). The ends were cut back, 6 bases at V and 5 bases at J, with 13 bases in the middle. CDR1 and CDR2 (germline): MDHEN, SYDVKM. The CDR3 runs to 13 residues. CDR3 in DNA: TGTGCCAGCAGCACCGAGAGGGGGGAGACCCAGTACTTC. Its translation is CASSTERGETQYF. The whole variable domain, filled in from reference TRBV28 and TRBJ2-5, reads DVKVTQSSRYLVKRTGEKVFLECVQDMDHENMFWYRQDPGLGLRLIYFSYDVKMKEKGDIPEGYSVSREKKERFSLILESASTNQTSMYLCASSTERGETQYFGPGTRLLVL.

This chain uses TRBV27 with TRBJ1-2; TRBD1 is a possible D gene (5 bases). V was cut by 10 bases and J by 1 base, with 13 bases left in between. The CDR3 totals 13 residues. In germline, CDR1 is MNHEY, CDR2 SMNVEV (reference sequence). CDR3: CATSGNFNYGYTF. CDR3 bases: TGTGCCACCTCAGGGAATTTTAACTATGGCTACACCTTC.

This chain joins TRBV11-2 and TRBJ1-1; D is unresolved. This CDR3 is built from 15 residues. Germline V gives CDR1 SGHAT, CDR2 FQNNGV. V lost 5 bases to trimming and J lost 4 bases, with 17 bases between them. CDR3: CASSLKFGVGTEAFF. The CDR3 DNA reads as TGTGCCAGCAGCCTTAAATTCGGGGTGGGCACTGAAGCTTTCTTT.

The rearrangement joins TRBV11-2 to TRBJ2-7; the match to TRBD2 covers 12 bases. V shed 1 base and J 0 bases; nucleotides not matched to a gene: 10. The germline CDR1 and CDR2 sequences are SGHAT and FQNNGV. This CDR3 region has 19 residues. The CDR3 here is CASSLGRTSGMTSSYEQYF. Here the CDR3 DNA reads TGTGCCAGCAGCTTAGGCCGGACTAGCGGGATGACCAGCTCCTACGAGCAGTACTTC.

The chain uses TRBV10-3 and TRBJ2-1, with 11 positions matching TRBD1. V shed 6 bases, J shed 0 bases, and the junction held 7 bases outside the gene matches. CDR3 size: 17 residues. Germline CDR1 ENHRY, CDR2 SYGVKD. The CDR3 spells CAIRGTGTGGSYNEQFF. CDR3 nucleotide sequence: TGTGCCATCAGGGGGACAGGGACAGGGGGCTCCTACAATGAGCAGTTCTTC.

The count of this clone is one. The chain recombines TRBV6-5 with TRBJ1-2, with 10 positions matching TRBD1. V shed 0 bases, J shed 9 bases, and the junction held 10 bases outside the gene matches. Germline V gene sequence: CDR1 MNHEY, CDR2 SVGAGI. CDR3 length: 16 residues. This CDR3 reads CASSYSRGGTGARYTF. In nucleotides, the CDR3 is TGTGCCAGCAGTTACTCCCGGGGCGGGACAGGGGCACGCTACACCTTC.

This clone came up a few times. The gene calls are TRBV9 and TRBJ1-6; unclear D gene. Germline V CDR1 and CDR2: SGDLS, YYNGEE. CDR3 length equals 14 residues. Trimming took off 0 bases at V and 6 bases at J, with 7 bases between the two ends. This CDR3 reads CASSVEGSNSPLHF. As DNA, the CDR3 is TGTGCCAGCAGCGTAGAAGGGAGTAATTCACCCCTCCACTTT.

This clone is a singleton in its sample. This chain uses TRBV19 with TRBJ2-3; 7 bases map to TRBD1. CDR1 LNHDA and CDR2 SQIVND come from the germline V gene (reference sequence). The CDR3 consists of 15 residues. J lost 2 bases, V lost 5 bases, and 7 bases had no gene match. The CDR3 DNA follows: TGTGCCAGTAGTGGGGACAGATCTACCACAGATACGCAGTATTTT. This encodes CASSGDRSTTDTQYF.

The CDR3 is CSALAEGGGSLSSGANVLTF. CDR3 nucleotides: TGCAGCGCTTTGGCGGAAGGCGGAGGGAGCCTTAGCTCTGGGGCCAACGTCCTGACTTTC. V gene TRBV29-1 combines with J gene TRBJ2-6, with a possible D match to TRBD2 (6 bases). The germline V gene has CDR1 SQVTM and CDR2 ANQGSEA. Trimming shortened V by 7 bases and J by 0 bases, and 28 bases separated the two germline ends. The CDR3 sequence is 20 residues long. Filled out from reference TRBV29-1 and TRBJ2-6, the complete variable domain reads SAVISQKPSRDICQRGTSLTIQCQVDSQVTMMFWYRQQPGQSLTLIATANQGSEATYESGFVIDKFPISRPNLTFSTLTVSNMSPEDSSIYLCSALAEGGGSLSSGANVLTFGAGSRLTVL.

This clone was detected once. The chain recombines TRBV6-5 with TRBJ2-7; no firm D call. Germline CDR1 MNHEY, CDR2 SVGAGI. Trimming took off 6 bases at V and 0 bases at J, with 12 bases between the two ends. This CDR3 contains 14 residues. For the CDR3, the DNA is TGTGCCAGCAGGGTAGGGTGGAGCTCCTACGAGCAGTACTTC. Translation gives CASRVGWSSYEQYF.

The table lists this clone with a few counts. The chain couples TRBV11-1 to TRBJ2-1; TRBD2 matches at 11 bases. With 5 bases clipped from V and 8 bases from J, the junction kept 8 bases outside the gene matches. CDR1 is SGHAT, CDR2 FQDESV, per germline (reference sequence). The CDR3 is made up of 15 amino acids. CDR3 amino acids: CASSRSGRAWDEQFF. Written as DNA, the CDR3 is TGTGCCAGCAGCCGTAGCGGGAGGGCCTGGGATGAGCAGTTCTTC. The variable domain in full, completed from reference TRBV11-1 and TRBJ2-1, reads EAEVAQSPRYKITEKSQAVAFWCDPISGHATLYWYRQILGQGPELLVQFQDESVVDDSQLPKDRFSAERLKGVDSTLKIQPAELGDSAMYLCASSRSGRAWDEQFFGPGTRLTVL.

This clone was seen once. This chain uses TRBV28 with TRBJ1-2; 7 positions agree with TRBD1. The CDR3 loop spans 16 amino acids. The germline gives CDR1 MDHEN, CDR2 SYDVKM. The V and J ends lost 3 bases and 0 bases, in that order; junction bases with no gene match: 7. DNA for the CDR3: TGTGCCAGCAGTTTCGGGACAGCATCCTCTAACTATGGCTACACCTTC. It encodes CASSFGTASSNYGYTF.